A selection of T cell receptor beta chains follows, all from one sample in a study of blood T cell repertoires in COVID-19. Using immunoSEQ multiplex PCR, the repertoire was profiled, and TCRdb retains in-frame clones only, with some absent. This sample has about 120,000 clones; 80% to 90% occur once, and the top ten carry less than 5.5%. Sequencing was carried out using peripheral blood. The receptors were gathered from a man aged 55 to 70 with COVID-19, enrolled during active disease. CDR3s include the opening cysteine and the closing phenylalanine or tryptophan. A D gene is named only where the DNA matches it firmly. Size is omitted from some rows. Given values are once, few, many or a class for expanded clones.

J	V	D	size	CDR3	DNA
TRBJ1-1	TRBV7-3	TRBD1	-	CASRPFKVTGDTEAFF	TGTGCCAGCAGGCCCTTCAAGGTGACAGGGGACACTGAAGCTTTCTTT
TRBJ1-4	TRBV6-2/TRBV6-3	TRBD1	few	CASSDGTVNEKLFF	TGTGCCAGCAGCGACGGGACAGTTAATGAAAAACTGTTTTTT
TRBJ1-6	TRBV18	-	-	CASSPLIPGSNSPLHF	TGTGCCAGCTCACCTCTCATTCCGGGTTCTAATTCACCCCTCCACTTT
TRBJ1-5	TRBV7-9	-	few	CASSLGHTNQPQHF	TGTGCCAGCAGCTTGGGACATACGAATCAGCCCCAGCATTTT
TRBJ1-5	TRBV9	-	once	CASSVGGANQPQHF	TGTGCCAGCAGCGTAGGTGGGGCAAATCAGCCCCAGCATTTT
TRBJ1-2	TRBV28	-	-	CASSFGGQYGYTF	TGTGCCAGCAGTTTTGGAGGCCAATATGGCTACACCTTC
TRBJ2-3	TRBV11-3	TRBD2	-	CASSLFTGTRAETQYF	TGTGCCAGCAGCTTATTTACCGGGACTAGAGCGGAGACGCAGTATTTT
TRBJ1-1	TRBV12-3/TRBV12-4	TRBD1	-	CATQQGRATEAFF	TGTGCCACCCAACAGGGGCGCGCCACTGAAGCTTTCTTT
TRBJ2-7	TRBV6-6	TRBD2	-	CASGGLAEDTYEQYF	TGTGCCAGCGGGGGACTAGCGGAAGACACCTACGAGCAGTACTTC
TRBJ2-7	TRBV4-3	-	once	CASSQDPAGDIYEQYF	TGCGCCAGCAGCCAAGATCCGGCAGGGGATATCTACGAGCAGTACTTC
TRBJ2-1	TRBV6-2/TRBV6-3	-	once	CASSYSGAPPLISEQFF	TGTGCCAGCAGTTATAGTGGGGCCCCCCCACTTATTTCTGAGCAGTTCTTC
TRBJ1-2	TRBV21-1	-	-	CASSLPAGGSYGYTF	TGTGCCAGCAGCCTCCCCGCGGGCGGGAGCTATGGCTACACCTTC
TRBJ1-1	TRBV13	TRBD1	-	CASSLSPRTGVITEAFF	TGTGCCAGCAGCTTAAGCCCTCGGACAGGGGTTATCACTGAAGCTTTCTTT
TRBJ1-1	TRBV11-3	TRBD1	once	CASSLGQGAAFF	TGTGCCAGCAGCTTAGGACAGGGGGCGGCTTTCTTT
TRBJ2-3	TRBV7-2	TRBD1	-	CASSLAGQGADTQYF	TGTGCCAGCAGCTTAGCAGGACAGGGGGCGGATACGCAGTATTTT
TRBJ2-7	TRBV2	-	-	CASITSEGAYEQYF	TGTGCCAGCATCACGTCCGAGGGGGCCTACGAGCAGTACTTC
TRBJ2-3	TRBV7-3	-	-	CASSSGAYTDTQYF	TGTGCCAGCAGCTCAGGGGCCTATACAGATACGCAGTATTTT
TRBJ1-2	TRBV5-1	TRBD1	-	CASSLAGQGSYGYTF	TGCGCCAGCAGCTTGGCGGGACAGGGCTCCTATGGCTACACCTTC
TRBJ1-3	TRBV10-3	-	-	CATTNGNTIYF	TGTGCCACGACTAATGGAAACACCATATATTTT
TRBJ1-4	TRBV7-2	-	once	CASSLERSGEKLFF	TGTGCCAGCAGCTTGGAACGCTCAGGAGAAAAACTGTTTTTT
TRBJ1-4	TRBV10-3	-	-	CAISVQGGEKLFF	TGTGCCATCAGTGTTCAGGGAGGTGAAAAACTGTTTTTT